A selection of T cell receptor beta chains follows, all from one sample in a study of monozygotic twins with inflammatory bowel disease. TCRdb reprocessed the 5' RACE reads, keeping one entry per CDR3 protein, no DNA. This listing includes 93,000 or so distinct CDR3 sequences. Sequences were obtained from blood. Receptor source: a human donor with ulcerative colitis or Crohn's disease, or a healthy co-twin of an affected twin (not recorded which). Each CDR3 is given with its conserved first and last residue.

TRBV2	TRBJ1-6	CASKAGVTSPLHF
TRBV15	TRBJ2-3	CATSREGGGTTDTQYF
TRBV7-2	TRBJ2-1	CASSLRAGRINEQFF
TRBV10-3	TRBJ2-3	CAIRPAASTDTQYF
TRBV3-1	TRBJ2-7	CASSQDRLGAYEQYF
TRBV7-8	TRBJ2-2	CASMTSGNTGELFF
TRBV20-1	TRBJ1-1	CSARTGTNTEAFF
TRBV20-1	TRBJ2-3	CSARVTGSSDTQYF
TRBV4-3	TRBJ2-7	CASSQDLASGNYEQYF
TRBV12-3/TRBV12-4	TRBJ1-5	CASSINDRGIQPQHF
TRBV12-3/TRBV12-4	TRBJ1-2	CASRHRDKEEGYTF
TRBV20-1	TRBJ2-1	CSARSQHGAPGTYNEQFF